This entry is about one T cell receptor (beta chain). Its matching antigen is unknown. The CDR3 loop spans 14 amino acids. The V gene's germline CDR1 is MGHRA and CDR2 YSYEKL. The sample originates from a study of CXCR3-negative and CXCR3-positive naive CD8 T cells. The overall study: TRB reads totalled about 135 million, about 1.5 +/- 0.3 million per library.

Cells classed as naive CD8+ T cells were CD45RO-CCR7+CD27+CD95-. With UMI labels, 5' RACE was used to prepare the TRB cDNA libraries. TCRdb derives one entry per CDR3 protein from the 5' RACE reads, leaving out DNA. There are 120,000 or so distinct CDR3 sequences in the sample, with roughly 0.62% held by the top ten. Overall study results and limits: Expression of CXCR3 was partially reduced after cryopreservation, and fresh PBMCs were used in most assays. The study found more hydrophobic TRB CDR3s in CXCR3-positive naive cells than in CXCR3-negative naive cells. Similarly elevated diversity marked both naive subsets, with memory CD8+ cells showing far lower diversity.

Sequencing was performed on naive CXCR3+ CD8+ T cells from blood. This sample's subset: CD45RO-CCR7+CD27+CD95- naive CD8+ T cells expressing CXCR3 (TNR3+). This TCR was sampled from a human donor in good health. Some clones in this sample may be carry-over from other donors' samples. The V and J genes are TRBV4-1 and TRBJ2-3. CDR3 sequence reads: CASSQEASADTQYF.